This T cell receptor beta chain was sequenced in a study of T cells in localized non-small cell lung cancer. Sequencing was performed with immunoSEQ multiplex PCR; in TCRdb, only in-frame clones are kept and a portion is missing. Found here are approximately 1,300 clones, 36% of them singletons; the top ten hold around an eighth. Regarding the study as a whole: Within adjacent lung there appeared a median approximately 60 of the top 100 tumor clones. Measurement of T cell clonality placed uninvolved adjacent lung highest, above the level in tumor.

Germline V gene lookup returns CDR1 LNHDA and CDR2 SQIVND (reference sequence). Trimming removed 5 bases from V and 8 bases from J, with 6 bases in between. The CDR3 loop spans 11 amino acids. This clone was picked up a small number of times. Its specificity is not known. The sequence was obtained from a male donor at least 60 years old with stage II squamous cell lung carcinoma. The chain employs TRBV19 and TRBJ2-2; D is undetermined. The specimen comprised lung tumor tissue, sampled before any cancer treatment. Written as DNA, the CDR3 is TGTGCCAGTAGTTGGGGAGGGGAGCTGTTTTTT. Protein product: CASSWGGELFF. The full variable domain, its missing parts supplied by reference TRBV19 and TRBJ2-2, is DGGITQSPKYLFRKEGQNVTLSCEQNLNHDAMYWYRQDPGQGLRLIYYSQIVNDFQKGDIAEGYSVSREKKESFPLTVTSAQKNPTAFYLCASSWGGELFFGEGSRLTVL.